Given below is one T cell receptor beta chain in context. Its antigen is undetermined. UMI-labeled 5' RACE was used, and it produced the TCR beta libraries. TCRdb reprocessed the 5' RACE reads, with one entry per CDR3 protein and no DNA. The repertoire shows around 3,500 distinct CDR3 sequences; the top ten hold 33%. The PBMC were taken from buffy coats (from healthy donors). RNA came from duplicate vials of about 150,000 sorted CD8+ T cells per subset. Germline CDR1 and CDR2: MDHEN and SYDVKM. This CDR3 region has 15 residues. The data derive from a study of human CD8 memory T cell subsets. Study results and caveats: Stem-like memory T cells matched precursor exhausted T cells in high diversity, which effector memory cells lacked. Estimates that used Chao1 suggested higher diversity in stem-like memory T cells than in precursor exhausted T cells.

Sequences were obtained from CD8+ effector memory T cells (TEM) sorted from PBMCs. Described subset: effector memory CD8 T cells, CCR7- CD45RO+ CD95+. The rearrangement links TRBV28 to TRBJ1-2. The sequence derives from a human donor in good health. This CDR3 is CASSFKVGIHYGYTF.